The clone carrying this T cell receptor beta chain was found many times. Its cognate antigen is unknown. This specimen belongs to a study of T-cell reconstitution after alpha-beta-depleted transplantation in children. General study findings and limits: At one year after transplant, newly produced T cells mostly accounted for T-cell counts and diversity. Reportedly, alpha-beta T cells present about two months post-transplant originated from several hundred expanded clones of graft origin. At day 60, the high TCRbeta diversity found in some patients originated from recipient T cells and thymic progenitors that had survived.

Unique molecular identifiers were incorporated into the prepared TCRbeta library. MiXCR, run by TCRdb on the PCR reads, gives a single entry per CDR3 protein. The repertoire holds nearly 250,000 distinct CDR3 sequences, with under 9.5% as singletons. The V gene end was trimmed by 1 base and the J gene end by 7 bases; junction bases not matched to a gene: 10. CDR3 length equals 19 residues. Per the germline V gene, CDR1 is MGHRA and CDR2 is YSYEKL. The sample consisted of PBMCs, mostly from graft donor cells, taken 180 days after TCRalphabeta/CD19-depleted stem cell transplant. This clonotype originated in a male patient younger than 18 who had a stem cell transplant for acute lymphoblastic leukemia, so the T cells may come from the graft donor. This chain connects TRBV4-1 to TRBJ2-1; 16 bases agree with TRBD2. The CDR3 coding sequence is TGCGCCAGCAGCCAAGTGCCCGGGACTAGCGGGAGGGCTGGAAATGAGCAGTTCTTC. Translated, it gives CASSQVPGTSGRAGNEQFF.